The source of this T cell receptor (beta chain) is a study of blood T cell repertoires in COVID-19. Study-level background: PBMCs, B-cell-depleted T cells, or T cells provided the cDNA or gDNA that made up the material.

In the authors' workflow: Amplification with reference gene primers provided the estimates of nucleated cell counts. Data came from immunoSEQ multiplex PCR; TCRdb stores just in-frame clones and leaves some out. The V and J calls and clone size are taken from that table; D and trimming were inferred from the DNA. The sample shows about 140,000 clones, approximately 80% of them seen only once. Germline V gives CDR1 SGHVS, CDR2 FNYEAQ. The CDR3 runs 15 residues. The ends were cut back, 5 bases at V and 3 bases at J, with 16 bases in the middle. The receptor's source is a human donor in a cohort sampled during active COVID-19. Sequenced: peripheral blood. The genes are TRBV7-6 and TRBJ1-1, with a tentative D call TRBD1 (6 bases). CDR3 sequence reads: CASSGGEGGDTEAFF. CDR3 DNA: TGTGCCAGCAGCGGAGGGGAGGGGGGCGACACTGAAGCTTTCTTT.